This T cell receptor beta chain was recovered during a study of T cell repertoires in cytomegalovirus infection. Study details: Indications of both CMV infection and matching HLA type were provided by public TCR beta signatures. Study-level results: Clonotypes of TCR beta that were HLA-C-restricted and CMV-specific dominated the ex vivo response. Cumulated frequencies of public TCR beta families served to identify carriers of CMV plus the relevant HLA.

A word on this clonotype: Its cognate antigen is unknown.

TCRdb called the reads again in MiXCR, with one record for every CDR3 protein. The sample lists about 100,000 distinct CDR3 sequences; approximately 15% were seen once. The specimen was PBMCs. This receptor was taken from a human donor in good health (CMV status not recorded). Some clones in this sample may be carry-over from other donors' samples.

CDR3 in amino acids: CASSWGLAGASYEQYF. The CDR3 DNA reads as TGTGCCAGCAGCTGGGGACTAGCGGGGGCCTCCTACGAGCAGTACTTC. The chain carries TRBV5-6 and TRBJ2-7; 14 bases align to TRBD2. Germline V gene sequence: CDR1 SGHDT, CDR2 YYEEEE. J gave up 0 bases and V 3 bases, and 2 bases lay outside the gene matches. CDR3 length: 16 amino acids. Full variable domain (rest looked up from reference TRBV5-6 and TRBJ2-7): DAGVTQSPTHLIKTRGQQVTLRCSPKSGHDTVSWYQQALGQGPQFIFQYYEEEERQRGNFPDRFSGHQFPNYSSELNVNALLLGDSALYLCASSWGLAGASYEQYFGPGTRLTVT.